The sequence of this T cell receptor beta chain was determined in a study of cytomegalovirus exposure and HLA in healthy donors. Findings and limits, study-wide: Researchers counted 164 TCR beta chains as cytomegalovirus-associated.

This clone qualifies as medium-sized. What it recognizes is unknown. Germline V CDR1 and CDR2: LGHNA, YSLEER. This CDR3 contains 13 residues. Deletions cut 1 base from V and 8 bases from J, with 9 bases between. The protocol was immunoSEQ multiplex PCR, while the TCRdb copy is restricted to in-frame clones and leaves out a portion. This sample has about 160,000 clones, with 80% to 90% found just once. The clonotype was recovered from a woman aged 25 to 39 in good health and CMV-seronegative. The chain carries TRBV4-3 and TRBJ2-1; unclear D gene. The sequenced sample consisted of PBMCs. The CDR3 DNA is TGCGCCAGCAGCCAAGTTGTAGTGGATGAGCAGTTCTTC. Its protein is CASSQVVVDEQFF.